This T cell receptor beta chain emerged from a study of T cell repertoires in cytomegalovirus infection. Study context: Matching HLA type and CMV infection were both indicated by public TCR beta signatures.

TCRdb reprocessed the reads with MiXCR, giving one entry per CDR3 protein. The sample includes under 300,000 distinct CDR3 sequences, about 15% of them seen just once. The sample holds a few counts of this clonotype. The antigen is unknown. Study results and limitations: In two of eight donors, the top clonotype was HLA-C-restricted CMV-specific.

This clonotype was obtained from a human donor in good health (CMV status not recorded). Some clones in this sample may be carry-over from other donors' samples. Sequencing input: CD8+ T cells from PBMCs.

The CDR3 spells CASSEYYQGDPPDGYTF. CDR3 bases: TGTGCCAGCAGTGAATATTATCAGGGTGACCCTCCCGATGGCTACACCTTC. This rearrangement joins TRBV25-1 to TRBJ1-2, with D perhaps matching TRBD1 (5 bases). CDR1 is MGHDK, CDR2 SYGVNS, per germline. The V end lost 0 bases, the J end lost 6 bases, and 20 bases lay between the germline ends. The CDR3 loop spans 17 amino acids.